The 14 T cell receptor beta chains given below trace back to one sample, sequenced in a study of blood T cells in healthy people across ages. A second about 6 to 12 cycle PCR used barcoded and J-beta primers. TCRdb passed the 5' RACE reads through MiXCR, listing each CDR3 protein once. Of 1.5 million to 2 million distinct CDR3 sequences listed, around 35% are singletons. The sequencing input was blood. The receptors come from a woman aged 25-40 years in good health.

V usage is TRBV5-1 and J usage is TRBJ2-1; 10 bases fit TRBD2. Germline-derived CDR1 and CDR2 are SGHRS and YFSETQ. Trimming took 1 base from V and 8 from J; bases not matched to a gene: 6. The CDR3 extends over 15 amino acids. CDR3 in DNA: TGCGCCAGCAGCTTGACTAGCGGGACCATGGATGAGCAGTTCTTC. Residues: CASSLTSGTMDEQFF. The entire variable domain, with the rest obtained from reference TRBV5-1 and TRBJ2-1, is as follows: KAGVTQTPRYLIKTRGQQVTLSCSPISGHRSVSWYQQTPGQGLQFLFEYFSETQRNKGNFPGRFSGRQFSNSRSEMNVSTLELGDSALYLCASSLTSGTMDEQFFGPGTRLTVL.

The V and J genes are TRBV4-1 and TRBJ2-1; D possibly corresponds to TRBD2 (6 bases). The CDR3 consists of 13 residues. Trimming pared 7 bases from V and 10 bases from J, leaving 17 bases between. The V gene's germline CDR1 is MGHRA and CDR2 YSYEKL. The CDR3 DNA follows: TGCGCCAGCAACCGGCCCGGGGGTGGGGAGCAGTTCTTC. It translates to CASNRPGGGEQFF.

V is TRBV20-1 and J is TRBJ1-1; D is ambiguous. Per the germline V gene, CDR1 is DFQATT and CDR2 is SNEGSKA (reference sequence). CDR3 length: 13 residues. Between the trimmed V and J ends, which lost 5 bases and 0 bases, there was a span of 10 bases. The chain's CDR3 is CSAARWMNTEAFF. DNA for the CDR3: TGCAGTGCTGCGAGGTGGATGAACACTGAAGCTTTCTTT.

A note on this clonotype: A much larger clonotype is one base distant, so this may be a read error. The rearrangement uses TRBV5-1 and TRBJ2-5; D uncertain. Trimming pared 1 base from V and 4 bases from J, leaving 14 bases between. This CDR3 is 15 amino acids long. CDR1 and CDR2 (germline): SGHRS, YFSETQ. CDR3 loop: CASSLSLGPRETQYF. The CDR3 DNA is TGCGCCAGCAGCTTGTCGTTAGGGCCTCGAGAGACCCAGTACTTC.

This clonotype was counted only a few times. V gene TRBV30 combines with J gene TRBJ1-6; D might be TRBD1 (5 bases). The length of the CDR3 is 12 residues. Looked up from germline, CDR1 is GTSNPN and CDR2 is SVGIG (reference sequence). Trimming took off 4 bases at V and 10 bases at J, with 11 bases between the two ends. CDR3 loop: CAWTGIGSPLHF. The CDR3 DNA is TGTGCCTGGACAGGGATAGGATCACCCCTCCACTTT.

The V gene is TRBV5-4, the J gene TRBJ1-1; the match to TRBD1 covers 9 bases. Germline V lookup: CDR1 SGHNT, CDR2 YYREEE (reference sequence). The V segment lost 4 bases and the J segment 4 bases; nucleotides outside the gene matches: 5. CDR3 size: 14 residues. The CDR3 region has the DNA TGTGCCAGCAGCCCTGGACAGGGGAGCACTGAAGCTTTCTTT. This translates into CASSPGQGSTEAFF.

The table lists this clonotype with a count of one. This chain links TRBV6-4 with TRBJ2-5; a possible D gene is TRBD1 (6 bases). With 2 bases removed from V and 5 bases from J, the gap between germline ends came to 24 bases. Germline values: CDR1 MRHNA, CDR2 SNTAGT. This CDR3 contains 18 residues. The CDR3 here is CASSDVGMGHPTEETQYF. The DNA for the CDR3 is TGTGCCAGCAGTGACGTAGGGATGGGACACCCCACGGAGGAGACCCAGTACTTC.

The chain links TRBV10-3 to TRBJ1-4; 8 nucleotides agree with TRBD1. Trimming at V came to 2 bases and at J to 8 bases, leaving 4 bases not matched to a gene. CDR1 is ENHRY, CDR2 SYGVKD, per germline. This CDR3 comprises 14 residues. DNA of the CDR3: TGTGCCATCAGTGAGGGACAGGGCCGAGAAAAACTGTTTTTT. Translating gives CAISEGQGREKLFF.

The chain employs TRBV20-1 and TRBJ2-5; the D call may be TRBD1 or TRBD2 (6 bases each). The CDR3 has 19 amino acids. With 1 base removed from V and 4 bases from J, the gap between germline ends came to 28 bases. Germline loops: CDR1 DFQATT, CDR2 SNEGSKA (reference sequence). The CDR3 DNA follows: TGCAGTGCTAGAGTCCCCGGGGCATTTAGGGGGGACCTGGTAGAGACCCAGTACTTC. Translating it yields CSARVPGAFRGDLVETQYF.

This rearrangement joins TRBV14 to TRBJ2-1; D may be TRBD2 (6 bases). V lost 4 bases, J lost 0 bases, and 19 bases lay in between. The CDR3 is 18 residues long. Germline V gives CDR1 SGHDN, CDR2 FVKESK. CDR3: CASSRLNGTGYSYNEQFF. The DNA of the CDR3 is TGTGCCAGCAGCCGACTTAATGGGACTGGGTACTCCTACAATGAGCAGTTCTTC. The complete variable domain, with remaining parts taken from reference TRBV14 and TRBJ2-1, reads EAGVTQFPSHSVIEKGQTVTLRCDPISGHDNLYWYRRVMGKEIKFLLHFVKESKQDESGMPNNRFLAERTGGTYSTLKVQPAELEDSGVYFCASSRLNGTGYSYNEQFFGPGTRLTVL.

This clonotype was observed a few times. The chain employs TRBV11-2 and TRBJ1-5; D remains ambiguous. The CDR3 consists of 13 residues. CDR1 SGHAT and CDR2 FQNNGV come from the germline V gene. Trimming removed 0 bases at V and 6 bases at J, with 6 bases between. The CDR3: CASSLDPSQPQHF. CDR3 nucleotides: TGTGCCAGCAGCTTAGACCCAAGTCAGCCCCAGCATTTT.

This clonotype was seen a handful of times. V and J are TRBV12-3 or TRBV12-4 and TRBJ2-1; the D gene is possibly TRBD1 (5 bases). This CDR3 is built from 18 residues. V was pared by 2 bases and J by 0 bases, with 17 bases between. This CDR3 is CASSLITNRIASYNEQFF. DNA of the CDR3: TGTGCCAGCAGTTTAATCACCAACAGGATTGCCTCCTACAATGAGCAGTTCTTC.

This clonotype was counted ten times or more. The V and J genes are TRBV20-1 and TRBJ2-3; possibly TRBD2 for D (6 bases). The CDR3 length is 15 residues. The V gene lost 1 base and the J gene lost 5 bases, with 16 bases spanning the gap. From germline, CDR1 is DFQATT and CDR2 SNEGSKA (reference sequence). As DNA, the CDR3 is TGCAGTGCTAGAGTACCGGGAGTCCGTGGAGATACGCAGTATTTT. Its translation: CSARVPGVRGDTQYF.

The chain has TRBV7-3 and TRBJ2-3; 7 bases align to TRBD2. Germline V gene data show CDR1 as SGHTA and CDR2 as FQGTGA. J lost 2 bases, V lost 5 bases, and 13 bases had no gene match. There are 17 residues in the CDR3. CDR3 amino acids: CASSIQPGLVNTDTQYF. CDR3 in DNA: TGTGCCAGCAGCATACAACCTGGACTAGTTAACACAGATACGCAGTATTTT.